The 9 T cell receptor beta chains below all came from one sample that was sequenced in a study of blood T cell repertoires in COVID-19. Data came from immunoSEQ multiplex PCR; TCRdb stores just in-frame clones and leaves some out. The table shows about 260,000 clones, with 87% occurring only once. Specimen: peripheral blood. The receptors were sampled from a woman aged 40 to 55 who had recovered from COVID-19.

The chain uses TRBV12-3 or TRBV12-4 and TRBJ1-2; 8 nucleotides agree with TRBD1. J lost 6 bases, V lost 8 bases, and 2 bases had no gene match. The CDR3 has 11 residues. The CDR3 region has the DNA TGTGCCAGCCGGACAGGGAATGGCTACACCTTC. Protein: CASRTGNGYTF.

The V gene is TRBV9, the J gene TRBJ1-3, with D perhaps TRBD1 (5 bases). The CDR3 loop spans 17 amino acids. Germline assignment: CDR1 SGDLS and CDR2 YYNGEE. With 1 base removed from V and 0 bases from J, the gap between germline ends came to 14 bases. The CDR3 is CASSVFAGRSSGNTIYF. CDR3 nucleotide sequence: TGTGCCAGCAGCGTATTTGCGGGACGGAGCTCTGGAAACACCATATATTTT.

CDR3 nucleotides: TGTGCCAGCAGTGACCCCATTCGACATAAGGGAGTTTCTAGCAATCAGCCCCAGCATTTT. Protein product: CASSDPIRHKGVSSNQPQHF. V usage is TRBV6-4 and J usage is TRBJ1-5, with unresolved D. From germline, CDR1 is MRHNA and CDR2 SNTAGT. Trimming cost V 2 bases and J 0 bases, with 23 bases left between them. This CDR3 has 20 amino acids.

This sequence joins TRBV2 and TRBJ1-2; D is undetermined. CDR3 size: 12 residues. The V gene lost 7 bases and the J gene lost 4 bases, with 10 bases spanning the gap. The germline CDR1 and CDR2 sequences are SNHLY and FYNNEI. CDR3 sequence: CASTQVPYGYTF. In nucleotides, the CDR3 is TGTGCCAGCACCCAGGTCCCCTATGGCTACACCTTC.

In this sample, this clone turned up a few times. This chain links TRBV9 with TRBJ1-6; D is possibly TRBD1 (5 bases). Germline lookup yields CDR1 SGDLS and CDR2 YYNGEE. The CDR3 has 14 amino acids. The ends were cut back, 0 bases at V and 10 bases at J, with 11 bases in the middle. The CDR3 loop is CASSVARGHSPLHF. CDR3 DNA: TGTGCCAGCAGCGTAGCAAGGGGTCACTCACCCCTCCACTTT.

CDR3 coding DNA: TGTGCCAGCAGCTTACGTGGCAGGAACACTGAAGCTTTCTTT. This gives the protein CASSLRGRNTEAFF. V is TRBV7-9 and J is TRBJ1-1; D unclear. V dropped 2 bases and J dropped 1 base, with 8 bases sitting between them. This CDR3 has 14 amino acids. Germline CDR1 and CDR2: SEHNR and FQNEAQ (reference sequence).

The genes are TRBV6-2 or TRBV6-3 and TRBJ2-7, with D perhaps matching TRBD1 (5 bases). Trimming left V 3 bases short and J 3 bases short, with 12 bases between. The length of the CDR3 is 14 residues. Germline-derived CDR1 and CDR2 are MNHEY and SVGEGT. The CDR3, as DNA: TGTGCCAGCAGTTATAAGGGGCCGAGCTACGAGCAGTACTTC. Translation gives CASSYKGPSYEQYF.

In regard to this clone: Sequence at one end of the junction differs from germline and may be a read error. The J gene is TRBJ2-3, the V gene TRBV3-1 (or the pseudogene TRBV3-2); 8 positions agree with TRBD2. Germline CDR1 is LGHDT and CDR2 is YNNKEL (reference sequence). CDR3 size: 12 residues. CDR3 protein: CASSLPGLVFDF. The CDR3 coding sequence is TGTGCCAGCAGCCTCCCGGGACTAGTTTTCGATTTT.

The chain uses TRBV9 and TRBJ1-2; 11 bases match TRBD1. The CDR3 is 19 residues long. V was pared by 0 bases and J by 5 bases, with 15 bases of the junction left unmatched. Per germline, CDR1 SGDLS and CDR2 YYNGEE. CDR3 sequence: CASSVGRLSPGTGGYGYTF. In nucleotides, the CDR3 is TGTGCCAGCAGCGTAGGCAGACTAAGCCCCGGGACAGGGGGGTATGGCTACACCTTC. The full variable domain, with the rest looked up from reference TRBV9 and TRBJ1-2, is DSGVTQTPKHLITATGQRVTLRCSPRSGDLSVYWYQQSLDQGLQFLIQYYNGEERAKGNILERFSAQQFPDLHSELNLSSLELGDSALYFCASSVGRLSPGTGGYGYTFGSGTRLTVV.